This TCR beta chain was captured in a study of cytomegalovirus exposure and HLA in healthy donors. The wider study: Some 80 million unique TCRs from HLA-typed donors were held in an early data release. Study conclusions and caveats: Later work associated roughly 15,000 TCR beta sequences with HLA alleles at 0.05 false discovery rate. Common viral pathogens (according to a later analysis) appeared linked to several of the most significant clusters.

Germline-derived CDR1 and CDR2 are SGHDN and FVKESK. V was clipped by 1 base and J by 8 bases, with 11 bases between them. This CDR3 has 13 amino acids. This clone was detected a few times. Its antigen is not identified. Healthy bone marrow donors made up the donor group. 60 Vbeta and 13 Jbeta primers were used in PCR. Measured with immunoSEQ multiplex PCR; TCRdb has only the in-frame clones, and not every one. The table lists fewer than 200,000 clones, roughly four fifths of them singletons, with 1.2% to 1.5% in the top ten. This receptor was obtained from a man between 18 and 35 years old in good health and CMV-seronegative. The J gene is TRBJ1-2, the V gene TRBV14; no definite D call. Sequenced input: PBMCs. The chain's CDR3 is CASSQVPRRGYTF. CDR3 DNA: TGTGCCAGCAGCCAAGTACCGAGGAGGGGCTACACCTTC.